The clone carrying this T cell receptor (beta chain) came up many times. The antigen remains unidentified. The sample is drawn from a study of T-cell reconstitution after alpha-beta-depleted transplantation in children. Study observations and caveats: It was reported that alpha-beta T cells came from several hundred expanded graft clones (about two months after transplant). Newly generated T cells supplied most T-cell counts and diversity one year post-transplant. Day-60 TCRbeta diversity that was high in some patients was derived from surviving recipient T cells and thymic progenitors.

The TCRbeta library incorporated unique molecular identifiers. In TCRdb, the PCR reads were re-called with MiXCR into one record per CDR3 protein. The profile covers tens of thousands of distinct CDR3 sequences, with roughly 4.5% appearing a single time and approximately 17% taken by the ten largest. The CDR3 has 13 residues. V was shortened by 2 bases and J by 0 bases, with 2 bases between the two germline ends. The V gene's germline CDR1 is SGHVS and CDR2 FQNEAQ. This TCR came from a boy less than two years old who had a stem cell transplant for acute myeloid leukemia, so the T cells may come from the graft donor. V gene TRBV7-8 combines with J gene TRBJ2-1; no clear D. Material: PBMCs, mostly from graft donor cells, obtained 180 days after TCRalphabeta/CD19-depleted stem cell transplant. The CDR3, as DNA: TGTGCCAGCAGCTTAAGCTCCTACAATGAGCAGTTCTTC. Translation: CASSLSSYNEQFF.